This T cell receptor beta chain was captured in a study of blood T cell repertoires in COVID-19 (dated by TCRdb to the early 2020s). About the study as a whole: Samples covering the acute and convalescent phases of COVID-19 were provided by collaborators in the United States, Italy and Spain. The samples were drawn from the first 160 participants of the ongoing ImmuneRACE study and from over 950 subjects provided by 6 global collaborators. The prospective study material was composed of cDNA or gDNA derived from T cells, B-cell-depleted T cells, or PBMCs. The repertoires were released in a freely available public database intended as a resource for research on the immune response to SARS-CoV-2. Nearly every sample came with metadata listing a de-identified subject ID, COVID-19 status, age in years and sex. Where available, HLA class I and class II types were obtained from metadata supplied by the sample provider rather than from assay-based typing. Deeply sampled blood TCRbeta repertoires from subjects exposed to, actively infected with, or recovered from COVID-19 were included in the dataset.

The study at large found these results: The quantity of clinical and demographic metadata differed by source and by participant and was supplied without curation.

Enrolling through a virtual design, the prospective study's participants ranged in age from roughly 18 to 90 years and lived across 20 to 25 United States geographic areas. To assign participants to cohorts, the prospective study relied on clinical history that participants themselves reported in a screening survey and a study questionnaire. ImmuneRACE Cohort 3 recovered participants were defined by two consecutive negative NP/OP PCR tests, healthcare professional clearance, or symptom resolution. In the prospective study, whole blood, serum and a nasopharyngeal or oropharyngeal swab were collected from each participant by mobile phlebotomists. Participants in the prospective study had the option to provide additional blood draws and questionnaires over a 2-month period. Blood samples from the prospective study were shipped frozen or at room temperature prior to DNA extraction. Regarding this clone: Its antigen is not yet known. No qualities accompany the bases; no much larger clone lies one base away.

TCRbeta CDR3 regions were amplified from genomic DNA using the immunoSEQ Assay, a bias-controlled multiplex PCR. The study's processing was this. The number of nucleated cells in each sample was estimated by amplification of reference gene primers within the assay. To quantify the absolute abundance of each unique TCRbeta CDR3 rearrangement, sequence reads were collapsed and filtered. For each sample, productive Simpson clonality was calculated as the square root of Simpson's diversity index across productive rearrangements. In TCRdb, the immuneACCESS table is reduced to in-frame sequences with V and J assigned. These tables do not hold every clone; where another copy was compared, an unresolved V gene accounts for under half, and the others remain unexplained. Clone size and V and J calls were adopted from that table, with D and trimming inferred from the DNA. For this sample the table gives around 250,000 clones, of which about 80% were detected only once. The leading ten clones occupy approximately 3.6% of the sample.

The TCR originated in a middle-aged man who had recovered from COVID-19. Sample: PBMCs or T cells enriched from blood (not recorded which).

The sequenced DNA: TGCGCCAGCAGCTTGGCCGAACTAGCGGGGGCGTACGAGCAGTACTTC. Translated, this is CASSLAELAGAYEQYF. The chain is assembled from TRBV5-1 and TRBJ2-7, and TRBD2 matches 11 of the central bases. From the germline V gene, CDR1 is SGHRS and CDR2 is YFSETQ. Inclusive of the bounding cysteine and phenylalanine, the CDR3 is 16 residues long. The CDR3 DNA has 48 bases and is translated from base 1. Trimming takes 0 bases off V and 4 bases off J; junction bases not matched to a gene: 6.